This T cell receptor (beta chain) was profiled in a study of T cell changes during pregnancy in multiple sclerosis. This clone was detected once. Germline CDR1 GTSNPN, CDR2 SVGIG (reference sequence). CDR3 length: 13 residues. V lost 0 bases, J lost 8 bases, and 13 bases lay in between. Clones were read by immunoSEQ multiplex PCR, and TCRdb kept only the in-frame ones, dropping some. The sample consists of about 38,000 clones, around nine tenths of them appearing once. The rearrangement uses TRBV30 and TRBJ1-2; D gene unclear. The sequencing used CD4+ T cells from peripheral blood mononuclear cells, collected after pregnancy. The source is a female donor in good health, enrolled as a control in a pregnancy study. The CDR3 DNA follows: TGTGCCTGGAGTGTCCCGGGAGTGAGGGGCTACACCTTC. Translated: CAWSVPGVRGYTF.